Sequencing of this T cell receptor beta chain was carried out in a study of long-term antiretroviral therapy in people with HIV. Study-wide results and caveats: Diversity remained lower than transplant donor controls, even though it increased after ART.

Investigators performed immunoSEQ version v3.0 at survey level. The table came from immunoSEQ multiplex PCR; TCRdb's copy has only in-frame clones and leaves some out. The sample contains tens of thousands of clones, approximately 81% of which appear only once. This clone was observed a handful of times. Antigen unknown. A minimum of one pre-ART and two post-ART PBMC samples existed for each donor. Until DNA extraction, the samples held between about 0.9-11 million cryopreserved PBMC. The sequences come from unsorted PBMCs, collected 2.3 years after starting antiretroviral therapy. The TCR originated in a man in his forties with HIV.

The CDR3 sequence: CASSLFNQPQHF. The CDR3 DNA reads TGTGCCAGCAGCTTGTTCAATCAGCCCCAGCATTTT. The chain recombines TRBV5-8 with TRBJ1-5; D gene uncertain. This CDR3 contains 12 residues. Germline assignment: CDR1 SGHTS and CDR2 YDEGEE. The V and J ends lost 1 base and 3 bases respectively, with 2 bases between them. Combining the CDR3 with reference TRBV5-8 and TRBJ1-5 gives the whole variable domain EAGVTQSPTHLIKTRGQQATLRCSPISGHTSVYWYQQALGLGLQFLLWYDEGEERNRGNFPPRFSGRQFPNYSSELNVNALELEDSALYLCASSLFNQPQHFGDGTRLSIL.